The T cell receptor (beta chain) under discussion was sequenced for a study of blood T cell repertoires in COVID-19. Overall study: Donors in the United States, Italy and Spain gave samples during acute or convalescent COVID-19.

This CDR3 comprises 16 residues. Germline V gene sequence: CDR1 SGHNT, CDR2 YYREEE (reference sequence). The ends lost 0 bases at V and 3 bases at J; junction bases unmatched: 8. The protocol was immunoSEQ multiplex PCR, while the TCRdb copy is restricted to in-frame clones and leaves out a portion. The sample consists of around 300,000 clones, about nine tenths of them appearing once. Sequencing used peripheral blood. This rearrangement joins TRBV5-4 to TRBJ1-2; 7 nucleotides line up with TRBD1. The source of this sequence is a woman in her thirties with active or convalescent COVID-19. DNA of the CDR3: TGTGCCAGCAGCTTGGCGGGCACAGGGGTAGACTATGGCTACACCTTC. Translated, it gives CASSLAGTGVDYGYTF.